Below are 27 T cell receptor beta chains sequenced from a single sample in a study of cytotoxic CD8 clonotypes in ibrutinib-treated CLL. Measured with immunoSEQ multiplex PCR; TCRdb has only the in-frame clones, and not every one. The data hold fewer than 400,000 clones, with 60% to 80% observed a single time. The source was PBMCs, collected after 36 months of ibrutinib treatment. These receptors all come from a human donor with chronic lymphocytic leukemia.

The chain carries TRBV5-1 and TRBJ2-7; D remains ambiguous. From germline, CDR1 is SGHRS and CDR2 YFSETQ. The CDR3 consists of 15 residues. Between the trimmed V and J ends, which lost 4 bases and 6 bases, there was a span of 20 bases. The CDR3 sequence is CASSPEDPLGSEQYF. The CDR3 nucleotides read TGCGCCAGCAGCCCAGAGGACCCCTTAGGCTCCGAGCAGTACTTC.

The chain has TRBV2 and TRBJ1-1; 9 bases line up with TRBD1. The CDR3 is 16 amino acids. CDR1 is SNHLY, CDR2 FYNNEI, per germline. After removal of 4 bases from V and 3 bases from J, the junction contained 9 bases not matched to a gene. The CDR3 reads CASSGHRDREYTEAFF. The CDR3 DNA is TGTGCCAGCAGTGGTCACCGGGACAGGGAGTACACTGAAGCTTTCTTT.

The chain uses TRBV7-3 and TRBJ2-2; no firm D call. Germline CDR1 SGHTA, CDR2 FQGTGA. CDR3 length: 13 residues. The germline V and J ends were trimmed by 5 bases and 8 bases, with 12 bases remaining between them. In DNA, the CDR3 is TGTGCCAGCAGCCCGCTAGGAACTGGGGAGCTGTTTTTT. Translation gives CASSPLGTGELFF.

Here the CDR3 reads CASSSGTDTQYF. CDR3 nucleotides: TGTGCCAGCAGTTCCGGTACAGATACGCAGTATTTT. The V gene is TRBV28, the J gene TRBJ2-3; D gene uncertain. Trimming pared 4 bases from V and 3 bases from J, leaving 5 bases between. Germline V gives CDR1 MDHEN, CDR2 SYDVKM. CDR3 size: 12 residues.

V and J are TRBV7-2 and TRBJ2-3; 8 bases map to TRBD2. The CDR3 sequence is 17 residues long. Trimming took 1 base from V and 2 from J; bases not matched to a gene: 8. CDR1 is SGHTA, CDR2 FQGNSA, per germline. The DNA of the CDR3 is TGTGCCAGCAGCTTAGGGATGGGACTAGTGGCCACAGATACGCAGTATTTT. This translates into CASSLGMGLVATDTQYF. Looking up the rest from reference TRBV7-2 and TRBJ2-3 gives the full variable domain: GAGVSQSPSNKVTEKGKDVELRCDPISGHTALYWYRQSLGQGLEFLIYFQGNSAPDKSGLPSDRFSAERTGGSVSTLTIQRTQQEDSAVYLCASSLGMGLVATDTQYFGPGTRLTVL.

The V gene is TRBV27, the J gene TRBJ2-7; D not certain. Germline CDR1 MNHEY, CDR2 SMNVEV (reference sequence). Trimming removed 2 bases at V and 0 bases at J, with 11 bases between. The CDR3 length is 15 residues. The DNA of the CDR3 is TGTGCCAGCAGTTTAGCCGCGCAGAGCTCCTACGAGCAGTACTTC. It specifies CASSLAAQSSYEQYF.

This chain joins TRBV29-1 and TRBJ1-1; D ambiguous. CDR1 and CDR2 (germline): SQVTM, ANQGSEA. CDR3 length equals 13 residues. V was clipped by 2 bases and J by 6 bases, with 13 bases between them. DNA for the CDR3: TGCAGCGTTGAAAGGGATCTTAACCCTGAAGCTTTCTTT. It encodes CSVERDLNPEAFF.

The genes are TRBV29-1 and TRBJ2-3; D gene uncertain. The V gene lost 5 bases and the J gene lost 0 bases, with 12 bases spanning the gap. This CDR3 region has 14 residues. Germline CDR1 SQVTM, CDR2 ANQGSEA. The CDR3 nucleotides are TGCAGCGTTCCGACTGGATCTAGCACAGATACGCAGTATTTT. Amino acid sequence: CSVPTGSSTDTQYF.

The V gene is TRBV12-5, the J gene TRBJ2-2; D perhaps matches TRBD1 (5 bases). The CDR3 is 16 residues long. The V end was cut by 7 bases, the J end by 2 bases, with 17 bases between. Germline V gene lookup returns CDR1 LGHNT and CDR2 FRNRAP. CDR3 nucleotides: TGTGCTAGTGCCCAACCAAGGGGCGCAAACACCGGGGAGCTGTTTTTT. Protein sequence: CASAQPRGANTGELFF.

The chain links TRBV28 to TRBJ2-7; 7 nucleotides line up with TRBD2. CDR3 length equals 14 residues. The ends lost 6 bases at V and 0 bases at J; junction bases unmatched: 5. Germline V gene sequence: CDR1 MDHEN, CDR2 SYDVKM. CDR3 sequence (DNA): TGTGCCAGCAGGGCCAGCGGGGCCTCCTACGAGCAGTACTTC. Translation gives CASRASGASYEQYF.

The table lists this clone with a few counts. The chain couples TRBV18 to TRBJ1-2, with D tentatively TRBD1 (6 bases). This CDR3 has 15 amino acids. Germline V CDR1 and CDR2: KGHSH, LQKENI. Trimming took 6 bases from V and 0 from J, leaving 14 bases between them. CDR3 residues: CASSSYRDTNYGYTF. CDR3 coding DNA: TGTGCCAGCTCTTCGTACCGGGACACTAACTATGGCTACACCTTC.

To note about this clone: This specimen includes other DNA sequences encoding the same CDR3. This chain joins TRBV7-9 and TRBJ2-7, with D perhaps TRBD1 (5 bases). Germline CDR1 reads SEHNR; CDR2 reads FQNEAQ (reference sequence). The CDR3 length is 13 residues. V dropped 3 bases and J dropped 3 bases, with 9 bases sitting between them. The CDR3 nucleotides are TGTGCCAGCAGCTTCGGACAAAACTACGAGCAGTACTTC. It translates to CASSFGQNYEQYF.

The rearrangement links TRBV7-9 to TRBJ2-3; 12 bases align to TRBD2. The germline CDR1 and CDR2 sequences are SEHNR and FQNEAQ (reference sequence). Trimming took 5 bases from V and 2 from J; bases not matched to a gene: 5. This CDR3 region has 16 residues. CDR3 coding DNA: TGTGCCAGCAGCCCCGGGACTAGCGGGTCCACAGATACGCAGTATTTT. Residues: CASSPGTSGSTDTQYF.

This clone was seen a handful of times. The gene calls are TRBV13 and TRBJ2-7, with 10 bases lining up with TRBD2. V trimming: 5 bases; J trimming: 5 bases; junction bases outside the gene matches: 6. The germline V gene encodes CDR1 PRHDT and CDR2 FYEKMQ (reference sequence). This CDR3 has 14 amino acids. CDR3 region: CASSAVLAGDEQYF. CDR3 nucleotide sequence: TGTGCCAGCAGCGCCGTTCTAGCGGGAGACGAGCAGTACTTC.

The V gene is TRBV9, the J gene TRBJ1-6; D call uncertain. The V end lost 0 bases, the J end lost 9 bases, and 7 bases lay between the germline ends. Germline CDR1 and CDR2: SGDLS and YYNGEE. The CDR3 is made up of 13 amino acids. The CDR3 sequence is CASSVGVGSPLHF. In DNA form, the CDR3 reads TGTGCCAGCAGCGTAGGAGTGGGTTCACCCCTCCACTTT.

The chain is built from TRBV15 and TRBJ2-7, with 7 bases that match TRBD2. CDR1 LNHNV and CDR2 YYDKDF come from the germline V gene (reference sequence). Trimming removed 0 bases from V and 5 bases from J; junction bases left unmatched: 7. CDR3 length equals 15 residues. CDR3 loop: CATSRERGSPHEQYF. CDR3 in DNA: TGTGCCACCAGCAGAGAACGCGGGAGCCCCCACGAGCAGTACTTC.

CDR3 region: CASSQDRTGGRNEQFF. DNA for the CDR3: TGCGCCAGCAGCCAAGATCGGACAGGGGGCCGCAATGAGCAGTTCTTC. This rearrangement joins TRBV4-3 to TRBJ2-1; TRBD1 matches at 11 bases. V was pared by 0 bases and J by 6 bases, with 4 bases of the junction left unmatched. This CDR3 contains 16 residues. CDR1 is LGHNA and CDR2 is YSLEER in the germline V gene.

Notes on this clone: Different DNA sequences within this sample yield the same CDR3. The chain couples TRBV5-1 to TRBJ2-7; 8 positions agree with TRBD1. Germline values: CDR1 SGHRS, CDR2 YFSETQ. J was trimmed by 0 bases and V by 4 bases; bases with no gene match: 6. The CDR3 contains 15 residues. The CDR3 DNA sequence: TGCGCCAGCAGCATACAGGGGACAGGCTCCTACGAGCAGTACTTC. Translating gives CASSIQGTGSYEQYF. The full variable domain, rest sourced from reference TRBV5-1 and TRBJ2-7, is KAGVTQTPRYLIKTRGQQVTLSCSPISGHRSVSWYQQTPGQGLQFLFEYFSETQRNKGNFPGRFSGRQFSNSRSEMNVSTLELGDSALYLCASSIQGTGSYEQYFGPGTRLTVT.

This clone was detected only a few times. The V gene is TRBV7-9, the J gene TRBJ2-3, with unresolved D. The V and J ends lost 1 base and 5 bases respectively, with 1 base between them. This CDR3 has 11 residues. The V gene's germline CDR1 is SEHNR and CDR2 FQNEAQ (reference sequence). CDR3 in DNA: TGTGCCAGCAGCTTAGAAGATACGCAGTATTTT. It translates to CASSLEDTQYF.

The J gene is TRBJ2-6, the V gene TRBV18; tentative D call: TRBD2 (6 bases). CDR3 length: 16 residues. Trimming took 0 bases from V and 4 from J, leaving 10 bases between them. The V gene's germline CDR1 is KGHSH and CDR2 LQKENI. In DNA, the CDR3 is TGTGCCAGCTCACCACCGGAGGGGCCCGGGGCCAACGTCCTGACTTTC. This encodes CASSPPEGPGANVLTF.

CDR3 residues: CASSPIRVSYNEQFF. As DNA, the CDR3 is TGTGCCAGCTCACCCATCAGGGTCTCCTACAATGAGCAGTTCTTC. This rearrangement joins TRBV18 to TRBJ2-1; tentative D call: TRBD1 (5 bases). V was trimmed by 3 bases and J by 0 bases, leaving 9 bases between them. The V gene's germline CDR1 is KGHSH and CDR2 LQKENI. The CDR3 sequence is 15 residues long.

This clone was recorded a few times. V usage is TRBV1 and J usage is TRBJ1-6; the D call TRBD1 from the table was never checked on the DNA. TRBV1 is a pseudogene. The CDR3 runs to 15 residues. The CDR3 is CTSSQDGDRNSPLHF. The CDR3 coding sequence is TGCACCAGCAGCCAAGATGGGGACAGGAATTCACCCCTCCACTTT.

The V call is TRBV28, the J call TRBJ2-7, with 7 nucleotides matching TRBD2. Trimming at V came to 8 bases and at J to 4 bases, leaving 20 bases not matched to a gene. The CDR3 has 17 residues. Germline V gene sequence: CDR1 MDHEN, CDR2 SYDVKM. CDR3 in DNA: TGTGCCAGCCTTCCCGGGACTACCCTCCTTTGGGTTTACGAGCAGTACTTC. This gives the protein CASLPGTTLLWVYEQYF. The full variable domain, rest sourced from reference TRBV28 and TRBJ2-7, is DVKVTQSSRYLVKRTGEKVFLECVQDMDHENMFWYRQDPGLGLRLIYFSYDVKMKEKGDIPEGYSVSREKKERFSLILESASTNQTSMYLCASLPGTTLLWVYEQYFGPGTRLTVT.

The V call is TRBV28, the J call TRBJ2-7; 9 positions match TRBD1. CDR1 and CDR2 from the germline V gene are MDHEN and SYDVKM. With V trimmed by 3 bases and J by 5 bases, 5 bases remained unmatched. The CDR3 runs 14 residues. CDR3 amino acids: CASSFGTGRHEQYF. The CDR3 DNA reads as TGTGCCAGCAGTTTCGGGACAGGGAGGCACGAGCAGTACTTC.

For the CDR3, the DNA is TGTGCCAGCAAGGAGGTGGACGGGGAGCTGTTTTTT. It encodes CASKEVDGELFF. This rearrangement joins TRBV2 to TRBJ2-2, with D possibly TRBD2 on 5 matching bases. CDR1 is SNHLY and CDR2 is FYNNEI in the germline V gene. CDR3 length: 12 amino acids. V lost 7 bases and J 7 bases, leaving 10 bases between the germline ends.

This clone was detected only a few times. The chain employs TRBV6-4 and TRBJ2-3; the match to TRBD2 covers 9 bases. V trimming: 6 bases; J trimming: 2 bases; junction bases outside the gene matches: 3. The CDR3 totals 14 residues. Per the germline V gene, CDR1 is MRHNA and CDR2 is SNTAGT. CDR3 sequence: CASRLAGSTDTQYF. The CDR3 bases are TGTGCCAGCAGGCTAGCGGGGTCCACAGATACGCAGTATTTT.

This clone came up once. The chain is built from TRBV25-1 and TRBJ2-1; D might be TRBD1 (5 bases). With 10 bases removed from V and 2 bases from J, the gap between germline ends came to 6 bases. The CDR3 length is 11 residues. Per germline, CDR1 MGHDK and CDR2 SYGVNS. This CDR3 is CATTAYNEQFF. The CDR3 DNA reads as TGTGCCACGACAGCCTACAATGAGCAGTTCTTC.